Below are 22 T cell receptor beta chains sequenced from a single sample in a study of blood T cell repertoires in COVID-19. The assay was immunoSEQ multiplex PCR, and TCRdb's table has in-frame clones only and misses some. This sample yields tens of thousands of clones, of which around 83% are seen a single time; roughly 5.4% belongs to the top ten. Sequenced: peripheral blood. The receptors here all came from a man aged 45-60 years with active COVID-19.

This clone has just a few counts. The chain is built from TRBV5-3 and TRBJ1-5; D unresolved. TRBV5-3 is flagged as an ORF with uncertain function. The V end lost 4 bases, the J end lost 4 bases, and 9 bases lay between the germline ends. The CDR3 consists of 13 residues. In DNA, the CDR3 is TGTGCCAGAAGCGGTAGCTCAAATCAGCCCCAGCATTTT. Residues: CARSGSSNQPQHF.

The rearrangement joins TRBV4-1 to TRBJ2-7, with D possibly being TRBD1 (6 bases). The CDR3 totals 15 residues. Germline CDR1 MGHRA, CDR2 YSYEKL. Trimming removed 4 bases at V and 5 bases at J, with 18 bases between. The CDR3 DNA is TGCGCCAGCAGCCCCTATGGGCAGGGGAGCAACGAGCAGTACTTC. Translation: CASSPYGQGSNEQYF.

As for this clone: A much larger clone lies one base from this, so it may be a read error. The rearrangement links TRBV5-5 to TRBJ1-6; the match to TRBD1 covers 10 bases. With V trimmed by 3 bases and J by 9 bases, 6 bases remained unmatched. CDR1 and CDR2 (germline): SGHKS, YYEKEE (reference sequence). This CDR3 is built from 15 residues. CDR3 in amino acids: CASSSRTGGGSPLHF. CDR3 sequence (DNA): TGTGCCAGCAGCTCCCGGACAGGGGGGGGTTCACCCCTCCACTTT.

Regarding this clone: Mismatch with germline at one junction end may stem from a read error. The gene calls are TRBV18 and TRBJ2-7; TRBD2 might be the D (6 bases). This CDR3 contains 14 residues. The V gene's germline CDR1 is KGHSH and CDR2 LQKENI. The CDR3 sequence is CASSTIPGPREQYF. In DNA form, the CDR3 reads TGTGCCAGCTCAACGATTCCGGGACCCCGGGAGCAGTACTTT.

The chain is built from TRBV6-5 and TRBJ2-3; 8 bases fit TRBD1. Germline trimming cut 6 bases from V and 7 bases from J; bases unmatched to any gene: 12. CDR3 length equals 15 residues. Germline CDR1 MNHEY, CDR2 SVGAGI. The CDR3 loop reads CASSVGDRHMNTQYF. The CDR3 nucleotides read TGTGCCAGCAGCGTAGGGGACAGGCACATGAATACGCAGTATTTT.

This clone has a handful of counts. V usage is TRBV30 and J usage is TRBJ1-5; D is unresolved. Trimming took off 4 bases at V and 0 bases at J, with 10 bases between the two ends. CDR3 size: 14 residues. The germline V gene has CDR1 GTSNPN and CDR2 SVGIG (reference sequence). CDR3 bases: TGTGCCTGGAAAGGGCGGGCTAGCAATCAGCCCCAGCATTTT. It yields the protein CAWKGRASNQPQHF.

The chain has TRBV7-2 and TRBJ2-1, with D hard to call. Germline CDR1 SGHTA, CDR2 FQGNSA. This CDR3 region has 13 residues. V lost 6 bases, J lost 0 bases, and 6 bases lay in between. The CDR3 reads CASRQSSYNEQFF. The DNA of the CDR3 is TGTGCCAGCAGACAGAGCTCCTACAATGAGCAGTTCTTC.

This chain links TRBV5-4 with TRBJ2-7, with 8 bases identical to TRBD2. Germline CDR1 SGHNT, CDR2 YYREEE (reference sequence). This CDR3 contains 17 residues. J lost 3 bases, V lost 4 bases, and 15 bases had no gene match. The CDR3 DNA reads as TGTGCCAGCAGCCCAGGTGGGGTAGCGGGGCCCCACTACGAGCAGTACTTC. Translating it yields CASSPGGVAGPHYEQYF.

The V call is TRBV7-2, the J call TRBJ1-1; D not resolved. Germline CDR1 and CDR2: SGHTA and FQGNSA. The CDR3 totals 17 residues. The ends were cut back, 5 bases at V and 4 bases at J, with 23 bases in the middle. The CDR3 here is CASSHSMARVSGTEAFF. DNA for the CDR3: TGTGCCAGCAGCCATTCAATGGCCCGGGTGAGCGGCACTGAAGCTTTCTTT.

The rearrangement joins TRBV5-1 to TRBJ2-5; 8 positions match TRBD2. This CDR3 has 12 amino acids. The trim removed 4 bases at V and 8 bases at J, leaving 4 bases unmatched. Germline loops: CDR1 SGHRS, CDR2 YFSETQ. The CDR3 here is CASSRGGYTQYF. The CDR3 bases are TGCGCCAGCAGCCGGGGGGGCTACACCCAGTACTTC.

The rearrangement joins TRBV7-3 to TRBJ2-5; possibly TRBD2 for D (5 bases). The CDR3 loop spans 17 amino acids. Germline V gene data show CDR1 as SGHTA and CDR2 as FQGTGA. V lost 1 base, J lost 2 bases, and 17 bases lay in between. Here the CDR3 reads CASSLMGKVGDQETQYF. For the CDR3, the DNA is TGTGCCAGCAGCTTAATGGGAAAAGTGGGAGATCAAGAGACCCAGTACTTC.

The genes are TRBV9 and TRBJ1-2; 11 nucleotides align to TRBD1. The V gene's germline CDR1 is SGDLS and CDR2 YYNGEE. The CDR3 consists of 14 residues. Unmatched junction bases numbered 6, after V lost 3 bases and J lost 8 bases. Here the CDR3 DNA reads TGTGCCAGCAGCGCGTTGGACAGGGGGCACGGCTACACCTTC. As protein: CASSALDRGHGYTF.

This clone occurred once. This chain joins TRBV16 and TRBJ2-6; D unresolved. This CDR3 is built from 14 residues. V lost 4 bases and J 0 bases, leaving 4 bases between the germline ends. The germline CDR1 and CDR2 sequences are KGHSY and FQNENV. The CDR3, as DNA: TGTGCCAGCAGCCCTTACTCTGGGGCCAACGTCCTGACTTTC. Translating gives CASSPYSGANVLTF.

The chain employs TRBV6-6 and TRBJ2-2, with D perhaps TRBD1 (5 bases). Germline assignment: CDR1 MNHNY and CDR2 SVGAGI (reference sequence). V lost 0 bases and J lost 7, with 15 bases in between. This CDR3 is built from 16 residues. This CDR3 is CASSYSVRAGHGELFF. The CDR3 DNA is TGTGCCAGCAGTTACTCGGTCCGGGCAGGGCACGGGGAGCTGTTTTTT.

The chain joins TRBV2 to TRBJ1-4, with D possibly matching TRBD1 (5 bases). In germline, CDR1 is SNHLY, CDR2 FYNNEI. The CDR3 consists of 14 residues. Trimming pared 7 bases from V and 6 bases from J, leaving 15 bases between. CDR3 sequence (DNA): TGTGCCAGCACCATGTTGGGGGGATATGAAAAACTGTTTTTT. It yields the protein CASTMLGGYEKLFF.

The rearrangement joins TRBV5-6 to TRBJ1-2, with D uncertain. There are 12 residues in the CDR3. V dropped 0 bases and J dropped 13 bases, with 13 bases sitting between them. In germline, CDR1 is SGHDT, CDR2 YYEEEE. CDR3 loop: CASSLVVSEVTF. The CDR3 nucleotides are TGTGCCAGCAGCTTGGTCGTCAGTGAGGTCACCTTC.

This chain connects TRBV27 to TRBJ2-2; D perhaps matches TRBD2 (6 bases). The CDR3 consists of 12 residues. The V gene's germline CDR1 is MNHEY and CDR2 SMNVEV (reference sequence). V lost 8 bases, J lost 5 bases, and 9 bases lay in between. The CDR3 spells CASGRTTGELFF. CDR3 coding DNA: TGTGCCAGCGGGAGGACTACCGGGGAGCTGTTTTTT.

CDR3 nucleotide sequence: TGTGCCAGCAGCCCCACCCGGGTTTGGGCAGATACGCAGTATTTT. Its protein is CASSPTRVWADTQYF. The chain has TRBV13 and TRBJ2-3, with D hard to call. Germline V gene sequence: CDR1 PRHDT, CDR2 FYEKMQ (reference sequence). This CDR3 is 15 amino acids long. Trimming pared 5 bases from V and 4 bases from J, leaving 16 bases between.

This chain uses TRBV29-1 with TRBJ1-5, with D perhaps TRBD1 (6 bases). The V end was cut by 0 bases, the J end by 11 bases, with 11 bases between. The CDR3 consists of 12 residues. Per germline, CDR1 SQVTM and CDR2 ANQGSEA. In DNA form, the CDR3 reads TGCAGCGTTGAAGATGTACAGGGCACCCAGCATTTT. Protein sequence: CSVEDVQGTQHF.

The chain joins TRBV6-5 to TRBJ1-1; TRBD1 matches 10 bases. The CDR3 contains 14 residues. From germline, CDR1 is MNHEY and CDR2 SVGAGI. V gave up 6 bases and J gave up 7 bases; unmatched junction bases: 8. CDR3 protein: CASRTGGGRDEAFF. In DNA, the CDR3 is TGTGCCAGCAGGACAGGGGGCGGGAGGGATGAAGCTTTCTTT.

This chain uses TRBV25-1 with TRBJ1-1; D perhaps matches TRBD1 (6 bases). The V end lost 3 bases, the J end lost 0 bases, and 14 bases lay between the germline ends. Germline-derived CDR1 and CDR2 are MGHDK and SYGVNS. The CDR3 has 16 residues. CDR3 in amino acids: CASSERGTGLNTEAFF. The CDR3 DNA reads as TGTGCCAGCAGTGAGAGGGGCACAGGGTTGAACACTGAAGCTTTCTTT. The full variable domain, its missing parts supplied by reference TRBV25-1 and TRBJ1-1, is EADIYQTPRYLVIGTGKKITLECSQTMGHDKMYWYQQDPGMELHLIHYSYGVNSTEKGDLSSESTVSRIRTEHFPLTLESARPSHTSQYLCASSERGTGLNTEAFFGQGTRLTVV.

This sequence joins TRBV12-5 and TRBJ2-7; possibly TRBD2 for D (6 bases). CDR1 LGHNT and CDR2 FRNRAP come from the germline V gene. This CDR3 contains 15 residues. V gave up 5 bases and J gave up 4 bases, with 18 bases separating them. DNA of the CDR3: TGTGCTAGTGGTGAGACTAGTCGGGCCCTATACGAGCAGTACTTC. It is translated as CASGETSRALYEQYF.